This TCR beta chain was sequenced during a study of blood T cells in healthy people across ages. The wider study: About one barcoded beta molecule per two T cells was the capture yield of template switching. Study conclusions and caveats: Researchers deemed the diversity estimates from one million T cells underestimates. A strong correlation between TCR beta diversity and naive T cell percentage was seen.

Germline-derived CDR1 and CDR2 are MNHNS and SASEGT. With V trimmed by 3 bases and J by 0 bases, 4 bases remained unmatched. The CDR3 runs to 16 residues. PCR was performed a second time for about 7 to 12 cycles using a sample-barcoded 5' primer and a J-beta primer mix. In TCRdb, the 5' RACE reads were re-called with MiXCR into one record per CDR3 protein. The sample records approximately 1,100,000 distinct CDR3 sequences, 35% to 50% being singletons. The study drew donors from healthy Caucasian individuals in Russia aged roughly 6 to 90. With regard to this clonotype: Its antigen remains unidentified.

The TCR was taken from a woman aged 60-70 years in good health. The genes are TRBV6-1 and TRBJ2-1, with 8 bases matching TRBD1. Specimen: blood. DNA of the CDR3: TGTGCCAGCAGTGACCGACAGGGGATCTCCTACAATGAGCAGTTCTTC. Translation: CASSDRQGISYNEQFF.